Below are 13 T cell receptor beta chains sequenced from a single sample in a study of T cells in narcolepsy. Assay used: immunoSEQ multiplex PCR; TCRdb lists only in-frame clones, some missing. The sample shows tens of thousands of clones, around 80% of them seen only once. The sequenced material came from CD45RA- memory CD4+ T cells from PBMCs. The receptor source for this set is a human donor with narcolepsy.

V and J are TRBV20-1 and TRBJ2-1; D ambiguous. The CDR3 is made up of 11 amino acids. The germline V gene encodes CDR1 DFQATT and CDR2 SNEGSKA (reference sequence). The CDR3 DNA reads TGCAGCCTCAGACCCGCGAATGAGCAGTTCTTC. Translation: CSLRPANEQFF.

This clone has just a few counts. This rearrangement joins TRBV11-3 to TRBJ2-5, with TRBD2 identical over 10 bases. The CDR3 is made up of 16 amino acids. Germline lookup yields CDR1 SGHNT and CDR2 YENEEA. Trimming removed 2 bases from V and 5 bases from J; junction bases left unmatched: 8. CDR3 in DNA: TGTGCCAGCAGCTTAAGGGCTAGCGGGAGTGTCGAGACCCAGTACTTC. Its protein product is CASSLRASGSVETQYF.

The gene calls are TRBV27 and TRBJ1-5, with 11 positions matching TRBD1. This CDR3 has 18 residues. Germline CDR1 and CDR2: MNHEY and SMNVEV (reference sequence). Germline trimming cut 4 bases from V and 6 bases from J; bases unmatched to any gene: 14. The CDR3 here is CASSYAGQGALGGQPQHF. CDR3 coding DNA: TGTGCCAGCAGTTATGCTGGACAGGGGGCGCTGGGTGGTCAGCCCCAGCATTTT.

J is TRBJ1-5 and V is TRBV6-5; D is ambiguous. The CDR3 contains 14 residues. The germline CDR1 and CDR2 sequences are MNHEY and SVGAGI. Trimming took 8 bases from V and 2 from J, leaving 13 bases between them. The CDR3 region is CASLRLRGNQPQHF. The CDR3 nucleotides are TGTGCCAGCTTACGACTGAGGGGCAATCAGCCCCAGCATTTT.

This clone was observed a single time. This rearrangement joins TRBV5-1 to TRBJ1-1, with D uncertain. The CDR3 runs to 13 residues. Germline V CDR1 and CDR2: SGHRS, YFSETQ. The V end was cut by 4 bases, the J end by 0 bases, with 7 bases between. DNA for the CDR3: TGCGCCAGCAGCACCGATATGAACACTGAAGCTTTCTTT. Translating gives CASSTDMNTEAFF.

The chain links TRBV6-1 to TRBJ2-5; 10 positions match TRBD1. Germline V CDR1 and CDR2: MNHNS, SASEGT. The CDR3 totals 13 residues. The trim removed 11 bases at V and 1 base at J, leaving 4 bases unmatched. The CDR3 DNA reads TGTGCCCTCCGGACAGGGGGCCAAGAGACCCAGTACTTC. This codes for CALRTGGQETQYF.

This CDR3 reads CASSPDPPAGGNEQFF. DNA for the CDR3: TGTGCCAGCAGCCCAGACCCCCCAGCGGGGGGTAATGAGCAGTTCTTC. The rearrangement uses TRBV9 and TRBJ2-1, with 9 bases matching TRBD2. The CDR3 has 16 amino acids. Per the germline V gene, CDR1 is SGDLS and CDR2 is YYNGEE. The ends lost 4 bases at V and 7 bases at J; junction bases unmatched: 12.

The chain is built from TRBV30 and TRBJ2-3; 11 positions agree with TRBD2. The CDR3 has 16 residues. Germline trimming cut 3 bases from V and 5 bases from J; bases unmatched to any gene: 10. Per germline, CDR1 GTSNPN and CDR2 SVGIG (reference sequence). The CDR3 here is CAWSGTSGVGRDTQYF. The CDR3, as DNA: TGTGCCTGGAGCGGGACTAGCGGAGTAGGTAGAGATACGCAGTATTTT.

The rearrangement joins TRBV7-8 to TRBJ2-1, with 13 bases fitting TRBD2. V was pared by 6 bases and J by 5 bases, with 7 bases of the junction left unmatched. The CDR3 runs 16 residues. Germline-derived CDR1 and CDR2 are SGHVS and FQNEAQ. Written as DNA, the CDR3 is TGTGCCAGCAGAACTAGCGGGGGGGCCGGGAACAATGAGCAGTTCTTC. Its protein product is CASRTSGGAGNNEQFF.

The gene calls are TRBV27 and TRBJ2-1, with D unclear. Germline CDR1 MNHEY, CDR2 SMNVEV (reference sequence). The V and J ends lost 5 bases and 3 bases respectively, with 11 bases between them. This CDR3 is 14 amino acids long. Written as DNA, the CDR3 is TGTGCCAGCAGTCCCCTACCGGGCTACAATGAGCAGTTCTTC. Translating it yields CASSPLPGYNEQFF.

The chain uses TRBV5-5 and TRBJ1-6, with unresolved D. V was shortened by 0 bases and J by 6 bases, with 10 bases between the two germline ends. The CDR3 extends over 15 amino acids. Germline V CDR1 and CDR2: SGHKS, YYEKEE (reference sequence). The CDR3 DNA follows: TGTGCCAGCAGCTTGGCCCTAGTCTCTAATTCACCCCTCCACTTT. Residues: CASSLALVSNSPLHF.

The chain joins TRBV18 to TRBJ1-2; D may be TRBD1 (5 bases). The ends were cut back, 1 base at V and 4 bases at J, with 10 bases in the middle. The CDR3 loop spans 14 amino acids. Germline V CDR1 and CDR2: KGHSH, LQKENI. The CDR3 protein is CASSPQGTGYGYTF. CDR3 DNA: TGTGCCAGCTCACCACAGGGGACCGGCTATGGCTACACCTTC. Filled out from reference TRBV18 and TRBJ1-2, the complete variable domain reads NAGVMQNPRHLVRRRGQEARLRCSPMKGHSHVYWYRQLPEEGLKFMVYLQKENIIDESGMPKERFSAEFPKEGPSILRIQQVVRGDSAAYFCASSPQGTGYGYTFGSGTRLTVV.

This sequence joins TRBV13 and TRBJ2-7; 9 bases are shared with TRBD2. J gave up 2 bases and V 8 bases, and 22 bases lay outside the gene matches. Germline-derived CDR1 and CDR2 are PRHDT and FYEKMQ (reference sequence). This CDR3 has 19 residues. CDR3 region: CASAIWPQGLAEFPYEQYF. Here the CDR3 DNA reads TGTGCCAGCGCCATCTGGCCTCAGGGACTAGCCGAATTCCCCTACGAGCAGTACTTC.